The source of this TCR beta chain is a study of cytomegalovirus exposure and HLA in healthy donors. General study findings and limits: Usually a TCR sequence was rare, but some public TCRs were found in many donors. Cytomegalovirus status, reportedly, was diagnosed with high specificity and sensitivity by the classifier. Across donors, presence/absence analyses took sequencing depth to be roughly uniform.

The PCR used 60 Vbeta and 13 Jbeta primers. Profiled with immunoSEQ multiplex PCR; TCRdb holds only in-frame clones, not every one. The sample carries 150,000 or so clones, 60% to 80% recorded once. Regarding this clone: Its antigen is undetermined.

The germline V and J ends were trimmed by 1 base and 8 bases, with 15 bases remaining between them. The CDR3 loop spans 15 amino acids. The germline V gene encodes CDR1 GTSNPN and CDR2 SVGIG (reference sequence). This receptor was taken from a man between 18 and 35 years old in good health and CMV-seropositive. Sequencing was done on a sample of PBMCs. The V gene is TRBV30, the J gene TRBJ1-6; the D gene is possibly TRBD1 (5 bases). For the CDR3, the DNA is TGTGCCTGGAGTGGACGGGGACTGCGGGATTCACCCCTCCACTTT. It yields the protein CAWSGRGLRDSPLHF.